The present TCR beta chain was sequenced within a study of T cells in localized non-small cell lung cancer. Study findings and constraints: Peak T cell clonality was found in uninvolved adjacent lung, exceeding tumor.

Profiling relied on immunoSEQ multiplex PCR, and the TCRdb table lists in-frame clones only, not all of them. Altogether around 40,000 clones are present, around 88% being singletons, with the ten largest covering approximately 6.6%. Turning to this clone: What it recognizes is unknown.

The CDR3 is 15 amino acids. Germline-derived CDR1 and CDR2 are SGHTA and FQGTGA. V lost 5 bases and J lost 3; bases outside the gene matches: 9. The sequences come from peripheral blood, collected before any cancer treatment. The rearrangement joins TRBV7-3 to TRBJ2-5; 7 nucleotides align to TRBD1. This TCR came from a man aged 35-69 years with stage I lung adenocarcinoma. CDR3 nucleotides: TGTGCCAGCAGCGAACACAGGGGCCAGGAAGAGACCCAGTACTTC. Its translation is CASSEHRGQEETQYF. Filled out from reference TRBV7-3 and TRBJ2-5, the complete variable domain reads GAGVSQTPSNKVTEKGKYVELRCDPISGHTALYWYRQSLGQGPEFLIYFQGTGAADDSGLPNDRFFAVRPEGSVSTLKIQRTERGDSAVYLCASSEHRGQEETQYFGPGTRLLVL.